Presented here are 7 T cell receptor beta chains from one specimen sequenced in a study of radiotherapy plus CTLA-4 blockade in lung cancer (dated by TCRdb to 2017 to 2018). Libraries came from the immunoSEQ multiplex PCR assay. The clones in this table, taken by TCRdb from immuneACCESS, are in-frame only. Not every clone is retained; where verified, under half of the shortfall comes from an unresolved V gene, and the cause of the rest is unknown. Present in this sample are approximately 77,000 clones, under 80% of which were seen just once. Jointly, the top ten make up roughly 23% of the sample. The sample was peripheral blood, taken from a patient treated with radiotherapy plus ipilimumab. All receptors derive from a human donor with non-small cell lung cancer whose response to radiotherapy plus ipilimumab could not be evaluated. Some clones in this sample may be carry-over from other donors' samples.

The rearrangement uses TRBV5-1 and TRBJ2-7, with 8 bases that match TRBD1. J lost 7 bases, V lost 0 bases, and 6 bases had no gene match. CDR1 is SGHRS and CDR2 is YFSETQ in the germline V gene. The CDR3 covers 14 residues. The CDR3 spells CASSLGTGQGEQYF. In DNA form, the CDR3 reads TGCGCCAGCAGCTTGGGGACAGGGCAGGGGGAGCAGTACTTC.

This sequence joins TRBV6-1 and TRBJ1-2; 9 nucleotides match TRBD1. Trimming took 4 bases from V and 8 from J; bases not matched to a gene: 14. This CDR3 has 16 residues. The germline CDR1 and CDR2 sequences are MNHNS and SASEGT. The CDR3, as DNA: TGTGCCAGCAGTGGATCCTACAGGGGGCGAGATCGAGGCTACACCTTC. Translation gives CASSGSYRGRDRGYTF.

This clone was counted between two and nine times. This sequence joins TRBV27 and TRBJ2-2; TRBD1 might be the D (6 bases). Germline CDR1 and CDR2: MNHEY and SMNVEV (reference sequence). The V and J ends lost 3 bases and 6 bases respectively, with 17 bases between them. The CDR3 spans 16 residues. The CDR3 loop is CASSLRPGEGAGELFF. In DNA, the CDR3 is TGTGCCAGCAGTTTGCGACCAGGGGAAGGAGCCGGGGAGCTGTTTTTT.

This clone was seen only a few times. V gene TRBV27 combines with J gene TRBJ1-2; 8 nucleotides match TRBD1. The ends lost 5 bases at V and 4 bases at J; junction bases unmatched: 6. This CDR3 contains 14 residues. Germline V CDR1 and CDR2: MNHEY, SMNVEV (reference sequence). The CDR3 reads CASSARQGIYGYTF. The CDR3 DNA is TGTGCCAGCAGTGCTCGACAGGGGATCTATGGCTACACCTTC.

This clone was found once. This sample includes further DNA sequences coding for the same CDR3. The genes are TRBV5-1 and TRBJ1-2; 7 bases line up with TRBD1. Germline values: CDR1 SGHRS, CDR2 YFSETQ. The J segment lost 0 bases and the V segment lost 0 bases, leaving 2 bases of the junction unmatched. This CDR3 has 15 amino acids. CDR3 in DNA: TGCGCCAGCAGCTTGGGTCAGGGGGCTAACTATGGCTACACCTTC. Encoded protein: CASSLGQGANYGYTF.

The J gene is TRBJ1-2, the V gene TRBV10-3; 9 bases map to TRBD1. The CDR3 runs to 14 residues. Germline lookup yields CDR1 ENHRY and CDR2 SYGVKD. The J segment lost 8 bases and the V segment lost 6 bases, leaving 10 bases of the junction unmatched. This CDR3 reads CAIRRAGQGGGYTF. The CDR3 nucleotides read TGTGCCATCAGGCGAGCGGGACAGGGTGGCGGCTACACCTTC.

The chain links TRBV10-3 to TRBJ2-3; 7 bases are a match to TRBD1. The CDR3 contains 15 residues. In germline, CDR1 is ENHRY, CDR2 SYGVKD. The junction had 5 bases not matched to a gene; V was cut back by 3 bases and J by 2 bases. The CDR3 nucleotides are TGTGCCATCAGTGACCTGGGACAGCCCACAGATACGCAGTATTTT. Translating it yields CAISDLGQPTDTQYF.